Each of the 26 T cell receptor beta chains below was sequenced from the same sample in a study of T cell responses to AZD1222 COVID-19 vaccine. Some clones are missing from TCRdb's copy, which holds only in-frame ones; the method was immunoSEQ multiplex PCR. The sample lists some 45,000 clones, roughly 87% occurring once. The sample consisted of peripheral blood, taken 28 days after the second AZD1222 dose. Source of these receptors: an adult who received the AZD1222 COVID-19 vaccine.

CDR3 loop: CASSLSLDRGLRYGYTF. CDR3 nucleotides: TGCGCCAGCAGCTTGAGCCTGGACAGGGGGCTGCGGTATGGCTACACCTTC. This sequence joins TRBV5-1 and TRBJ1-2, with 11 nucleotides matching TRBD1. The V segment lost 1 base and the J segment 5 bases; nucleotides outside the gene matches: 10. The CDR3 sequence is 17 residues long. Germline V CDR1 and CDR2: SGHRS, YFSETQ.

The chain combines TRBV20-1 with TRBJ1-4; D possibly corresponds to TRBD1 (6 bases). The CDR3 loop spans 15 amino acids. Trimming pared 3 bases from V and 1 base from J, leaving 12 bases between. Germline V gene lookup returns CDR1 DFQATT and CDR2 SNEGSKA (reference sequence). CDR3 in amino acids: CSASQDSGTNEKLFF. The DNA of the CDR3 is TGCAGTGCTAGTCAGGACAGCGGAACTAATGAAAAACTGTTTTTT.

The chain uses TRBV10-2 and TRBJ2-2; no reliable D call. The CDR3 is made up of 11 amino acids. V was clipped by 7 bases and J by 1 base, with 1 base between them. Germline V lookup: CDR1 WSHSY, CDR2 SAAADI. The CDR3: CASKNTGELFF. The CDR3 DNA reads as TGCGCCAGCAAGAACACCGGGGAGCTGTTTTTT.

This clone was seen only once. The CDR3 sequence is CSVDTSNEKLFF. CDR3 nucleotides: TGCAGCGTTGACACCTCTAATGAAAAACTGTTTTTT. This sequence joins TRBV29-1 and TRBJ1-4; unclear D gene. V was cut by 3 bases and J by 3 bases, with 5 bases left in between. There are 12 residues in the CDR3. CDR1 SQVTM and CDR2 ANQGSEA come from the germline V gene.

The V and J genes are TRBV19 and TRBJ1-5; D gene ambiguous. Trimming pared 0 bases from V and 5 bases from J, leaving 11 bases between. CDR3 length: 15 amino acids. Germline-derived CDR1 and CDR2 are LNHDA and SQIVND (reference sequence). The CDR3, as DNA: TGTGCCAGTAGTATAGATCCCCAGGCGGATCAGCCCCAGCATTTT. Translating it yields CASSIDPQADQPQHF.

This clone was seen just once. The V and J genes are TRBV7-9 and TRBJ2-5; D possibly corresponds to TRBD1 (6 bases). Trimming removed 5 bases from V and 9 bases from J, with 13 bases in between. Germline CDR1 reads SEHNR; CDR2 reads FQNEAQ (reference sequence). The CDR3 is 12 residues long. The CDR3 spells CASSHRDMAQYF. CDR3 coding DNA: TGTGCCAGCAGCCACAGGGATATGGCCCAGTACTTC.

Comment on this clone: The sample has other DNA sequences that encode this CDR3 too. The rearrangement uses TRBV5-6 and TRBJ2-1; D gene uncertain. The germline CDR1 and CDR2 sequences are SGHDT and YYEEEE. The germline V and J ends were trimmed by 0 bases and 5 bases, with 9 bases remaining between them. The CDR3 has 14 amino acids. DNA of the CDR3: TGTGCCAGCAGCTTGGTCGGGCCTAACAATGAGCAGTTCTTC. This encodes CASSLVGPNNEQFF.

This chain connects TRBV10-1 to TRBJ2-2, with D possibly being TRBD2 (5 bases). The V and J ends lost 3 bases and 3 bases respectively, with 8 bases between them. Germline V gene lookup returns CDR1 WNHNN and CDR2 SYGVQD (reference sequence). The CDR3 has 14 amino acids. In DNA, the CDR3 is TGCGCCAGCAGTGATCCGGGGTACACCGGGGAGCTGTTTTTT. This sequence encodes CASSDPGYTGELFF.

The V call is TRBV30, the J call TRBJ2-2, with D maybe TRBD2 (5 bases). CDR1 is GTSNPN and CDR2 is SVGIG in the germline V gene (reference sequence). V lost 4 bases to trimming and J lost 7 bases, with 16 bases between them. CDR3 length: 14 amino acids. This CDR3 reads CAWISSGSGGELFF. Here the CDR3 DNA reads TGTGCCTGGATTTCTTCGGGGTCTGGCGGGGAGCTGTTTTTT. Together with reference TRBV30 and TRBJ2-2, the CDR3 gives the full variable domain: SQTIHQWPATLVQPVGSPLSLECTVEGTSNPNLYWYRQAAGRGLQLLFYSVGIGQISSEVPQNLSASRPQDRQFILSSKKLLLSDSGFYLCAWISSGSGGELFFGEGSRLTVL.

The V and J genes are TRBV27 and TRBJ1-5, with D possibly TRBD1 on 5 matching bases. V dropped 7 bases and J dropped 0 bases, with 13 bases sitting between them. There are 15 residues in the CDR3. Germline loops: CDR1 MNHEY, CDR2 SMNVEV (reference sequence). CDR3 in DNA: TGTGCCAGCAAGAGGGGCGCGGTTAGCAATCAGCCCCAGCATTTT. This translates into CASKRGAVSNQPQHF.

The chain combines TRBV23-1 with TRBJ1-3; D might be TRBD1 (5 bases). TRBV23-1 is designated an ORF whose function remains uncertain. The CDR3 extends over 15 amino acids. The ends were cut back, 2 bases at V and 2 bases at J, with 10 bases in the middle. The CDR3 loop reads CASSQQGTAGNTIYF. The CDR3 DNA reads TGCGCCAGCAGTCAACAGGGAACGGCTGGAAACACCATATATTTT.

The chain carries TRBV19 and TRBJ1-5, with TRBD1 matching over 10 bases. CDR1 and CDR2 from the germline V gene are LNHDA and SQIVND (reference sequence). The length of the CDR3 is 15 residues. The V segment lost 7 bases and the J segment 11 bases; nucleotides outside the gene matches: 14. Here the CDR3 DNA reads TGTGCCAGTACCATTGGACAGGGGGATAATCAAGCCCAGCATTTT. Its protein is CASTIGQGDNQAQHF.

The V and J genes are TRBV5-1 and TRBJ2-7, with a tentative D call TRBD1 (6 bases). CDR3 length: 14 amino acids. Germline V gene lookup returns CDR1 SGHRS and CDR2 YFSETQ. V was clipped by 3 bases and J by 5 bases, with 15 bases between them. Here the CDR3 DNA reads TGCGCCAGCAGCTGGGGAGACAGGACCCACGAGCAGTACTTC. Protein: CASSWGDRTHEQYF.

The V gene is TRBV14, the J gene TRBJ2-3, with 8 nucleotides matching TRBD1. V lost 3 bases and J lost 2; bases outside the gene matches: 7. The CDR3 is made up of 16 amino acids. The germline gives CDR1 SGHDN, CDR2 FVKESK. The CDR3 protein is CASSHRTGFATDTQYF. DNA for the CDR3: TGTGCCAGCAGCCACAGGACAGGGTTTGCCACAGATACGCAGTATTTT.

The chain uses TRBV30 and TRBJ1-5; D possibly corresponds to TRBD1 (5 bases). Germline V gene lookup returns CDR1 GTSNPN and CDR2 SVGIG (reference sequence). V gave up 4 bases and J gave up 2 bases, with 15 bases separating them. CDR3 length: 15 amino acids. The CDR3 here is CAWNFGGTGNQPQHF. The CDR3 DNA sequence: TGTGCCTGGAACTTTGGGGGGACGGGCAATCAGCCCCAGCATTTT.

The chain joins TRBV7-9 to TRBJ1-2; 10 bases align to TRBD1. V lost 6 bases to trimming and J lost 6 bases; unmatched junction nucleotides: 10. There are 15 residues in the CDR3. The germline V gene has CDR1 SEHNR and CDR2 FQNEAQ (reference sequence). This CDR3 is CASRSTGGASDGYTF. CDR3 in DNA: TGTGCCAGCAGATCGACAGGGGGCGCTTCTGATGGCTACACCTTC.

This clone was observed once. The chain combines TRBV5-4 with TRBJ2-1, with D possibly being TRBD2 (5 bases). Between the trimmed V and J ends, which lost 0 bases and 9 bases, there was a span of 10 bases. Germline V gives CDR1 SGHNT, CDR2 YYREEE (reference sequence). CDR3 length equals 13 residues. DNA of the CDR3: TGTGCCAGCAGCTTGGGGGAGTCGGGTGAGCAGTTCTTC. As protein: CASSLGESGEQFF. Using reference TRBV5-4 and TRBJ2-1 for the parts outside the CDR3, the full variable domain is ETGVTQSPTHLIKTRGQQVTLRCSSQSGHNTVSWYQQALGQGPQFIFQYYREEENGRGNFPPRFSGLQFPNYSSELNVNALELDDSALYLCASSLGESGEQFFGPGTRLTVL.

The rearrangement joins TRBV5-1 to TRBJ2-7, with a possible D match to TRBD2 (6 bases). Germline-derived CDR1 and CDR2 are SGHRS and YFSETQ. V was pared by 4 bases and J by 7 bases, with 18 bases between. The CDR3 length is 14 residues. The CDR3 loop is CASSADAGLKEQYF. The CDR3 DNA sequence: TGCGCCAGCAGCGCGGACGCCGGACTAAAAGAGCAGTACTTC.

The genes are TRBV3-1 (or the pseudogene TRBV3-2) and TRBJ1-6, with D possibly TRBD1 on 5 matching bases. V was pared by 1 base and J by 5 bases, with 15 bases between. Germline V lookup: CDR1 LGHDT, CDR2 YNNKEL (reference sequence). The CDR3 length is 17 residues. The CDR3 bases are TGTGCCAGCAGCCAAGTAGAAGGACAACAGAATAATTCACCCCTCCACTTT. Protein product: CASSQVEGQQNNSPLHF.

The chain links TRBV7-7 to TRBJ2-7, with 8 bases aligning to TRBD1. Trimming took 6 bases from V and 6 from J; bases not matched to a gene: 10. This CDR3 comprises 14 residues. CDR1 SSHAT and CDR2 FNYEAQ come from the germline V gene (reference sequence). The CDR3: CASSSSAGTGEQYF. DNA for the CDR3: TGTGCCAGCAGTTCCTCAGCTGGGACAGGCGAGCAGTACTTC.

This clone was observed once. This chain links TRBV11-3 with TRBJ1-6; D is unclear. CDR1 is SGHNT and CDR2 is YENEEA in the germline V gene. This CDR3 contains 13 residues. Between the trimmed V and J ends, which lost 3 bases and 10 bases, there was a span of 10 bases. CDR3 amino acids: CASSLTPGSPLHF. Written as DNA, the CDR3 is TGTGCCAGCAGCTTGACGCCGGGATCACCCCTCCACTTT.

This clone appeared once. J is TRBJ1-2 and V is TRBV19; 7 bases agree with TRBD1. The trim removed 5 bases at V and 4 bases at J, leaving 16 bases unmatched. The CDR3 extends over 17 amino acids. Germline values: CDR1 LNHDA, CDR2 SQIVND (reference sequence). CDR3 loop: CASSQLSTGDWGYGYTF. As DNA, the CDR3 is TGTGCCAGTAGTCAACTTTCCACAGGGGATTGGGGCTATGGCTACACCTTC.

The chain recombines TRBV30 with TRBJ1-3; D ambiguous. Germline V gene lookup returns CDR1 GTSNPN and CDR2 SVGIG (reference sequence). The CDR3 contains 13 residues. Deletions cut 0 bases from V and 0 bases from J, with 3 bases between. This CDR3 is CAWSVYSGNTIYF. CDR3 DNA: TGTGCCTGGAGTGTCTACTCTGGAAACACCATATATTTT.

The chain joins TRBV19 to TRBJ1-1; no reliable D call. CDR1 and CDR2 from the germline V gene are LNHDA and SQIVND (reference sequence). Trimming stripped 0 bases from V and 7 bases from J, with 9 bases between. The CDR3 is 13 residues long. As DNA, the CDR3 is TGTGCCAGTAGTATAGATGTTCGGGGTGAAGCTTTCTTT. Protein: CASSIDVRGEAFF.

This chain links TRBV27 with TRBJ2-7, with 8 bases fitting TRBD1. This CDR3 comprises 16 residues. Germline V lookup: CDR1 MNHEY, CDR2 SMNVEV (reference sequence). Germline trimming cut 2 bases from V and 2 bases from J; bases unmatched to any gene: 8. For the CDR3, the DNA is TGTGCCAGCAGTTTAGTAACTGGACAGGGCCCCTACGAGCAGTACTTC. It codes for CASSLVTGQGPYEQYF.

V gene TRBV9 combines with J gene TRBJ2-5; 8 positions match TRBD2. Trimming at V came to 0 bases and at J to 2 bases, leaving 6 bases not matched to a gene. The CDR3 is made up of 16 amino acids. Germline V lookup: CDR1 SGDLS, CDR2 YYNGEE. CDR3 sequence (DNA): TGTGCCAGCAGCGTAGGGGGACTAGTGGGACAAGAGACCCAGTACTTC. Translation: CASSVGGLVGQETQYF.